The 25 T cell receptor beta chains listed next were all sequenced from one sample in a study of shared clonotypes between healthy human individuals. Terminally differentiated effector memory CD45RA+ cells were excluded by CCR7 positive selection of CD45RO-negative cells. TCRdb keeps only in-frame clones here, not all; method: immunoSEQ multiplex PCR. This table has fewer than 1 million clones, 90% to 97% appearing once. Sequenced sample: naive CD8+ T cells sorted from blood. These receptors all stem from a man under 40 in good health.

The chain combines TRBV7-9 with TRBJ2-1; tentatively, D is TRBD1 (6 bases). This CDR3 has 13 amino acids. Trimming pared 5 bases from V and 7 bases from J, leaving 12 bases between. Germline values: CDR1 SEHNR, CDR2 FQNEAQ (reference sequence). The CDR3 protein is CASSTGSENEQFF. The CDR3 region has the DNA TGTGCCAGCAGCACAGGGTCGGAGAATGAGCAGTTCTTC.

J is TRBJ1-3 and V is TRBV5-6, with D hard to call. V lost 3 bases, J lost 0 bases, and 10 bases lay in between. The germline CDR1 and CDR2 sequences are SGHDT and YYEEEE. The length of the CDR3 is 15 residues. The CDR3 sequence is CASSYSSSSGNTIYF. The CDR3 bases are TGTGCCAGCAGCTACTCCTCGAGCTCTGGAAACACCATATATTTT.

With respect to this clone: One end of the junction is discordant with germline, which a read error may explain. CDR3 DNA sequence: TGTGCCAGCAGCTACGGGACCGGCTTCTATGACTACACCTTC. Translated: CASSYGTGFYDYTF. The chain recombines TRBV13 with TRBJ1-2; a possible D gene is TRBD1 (5 bases). The germline V gene has CDR1 PRHDT and CDR2 FYEKMQ (reference sequence). This CDR3 has 14 residues.

The chain has TRBV4-3 and TRBJ2-5, with TRBD2 identical over 7 bases. The CDR3 is 14 amino acids. V lost 3 bases and J lost 5; bases outside the gene matches: 6. The germline V gene has CDR1 LGHNA and CDR2 YSLEER. The CDR3 here is CASSQWGGGETQYF. The CDR3 DNA is TGCGCCAGCAGCCAGTGGGGGGGTGGTGAGACCCAGTACTTC.

This clone occurred once. The CDR3 coding sequence is TGTGCCAGCAGATACATGGGTAATGAGCAGTTCTTC. Protein: CASRYMGNEQFF. This rearrangement joins TRBV11-2 to TRBJ2-1, with D unresolved. The V end lost 6 bases, the J end lost 7 bases, and 10 bases lay between the germline ends. This CDR3 spans 12 amino acids. CDR1 is SGHAT and CDR2 is FQNNGV in the germline V gene.

CDR3 region: CASSLATGTLLEQYF. CDR3 in DNA: TGTGCCAGCAGCCTTGCCACCGGGACACTACTCGAGCAGTACTTC. The chain joins TRBV7-9 to TRBJ2-7; D may be TRBD1 (6 bases). Germline V gene lookup returns CDR1 SEHNR and CDR2 FQNEAQ (reference sequence). The CDR3 is 15 amino acids. Deletions cut 5 bases from V and 6 bases from J, with 20 bases between.

This clone was seen only once. This chain joins TRBV7-9 and TRBJ1-2; 8 positions match TRBD1. Germline trimming cut 10 bases from V and 3 bases from J; bases unmatched to any gene: 16. The CDR3 runs to 16 residues. Germline loops: CDR1 SEHNR, CDR2 FQNEAQ (reference sequence). For the CDR3, the DNA is TGTGCCATCCCCGGTCTGGCAGGACAGGGAGACTATGGCTACACCTTC. Translation: CAIPGLAGQGDYGYTF. Together with reference TRBV7-9 and TRBJ1-2, the CDR3 gives the full variable domain: DTGVSQNPRHKITKRGQNVTFRCDPISEHNRLYWYRQTLGQGPEFLTYFQNEAQLEKSRLLSDRFSAERPKGSFSTLEIQRTEQGDSAMYLCAIPGLAGQGDYGYTFGSGTRLTVV.

This clone was detected once. J is TRBJ2-1 and V is TRBV7-9; 7 nucleotides line up with TRBD2. Germline V gives CDR1 SEHNR, CDR2 FQNEAQ (reference sequence). V lost 6 bases and J lost 8; bases outside the gene matches: 13. This CDR3 comprises 15 residues. CDR3 bases: TGTGCCAGCAGTACGGGAGGATCGTTTCTGGATGAGCAGTTCTTC. This codes for CASSTGGSFLDEQFF.

This clone was detected only once. The chain employs TRBV6-6 and TRBJ2-1, with 12 bases lining up with TRBD2. V shed 6 bases, J shed 6 bases, and the junction held 6 bases outside the gene matches. This CDR3 spans 15 amino acids. The germline V gene has CDR1 MNHNY and CDR2 SVGAGI (reference sequence). The DNA for the CDR3 is TGTGCCAGCAGCTTACTAGCGGGAGGAAGCAATGAGCAGTTCTTC. Translation: CASSLLAGGSNEQFF.

The gene calls are TRBV7-9 and TRBJ2-1; TRBD2 matches at 8 bases. Trimming at V came to 3 bases and at J to 4 bases, leaving 5 bases not matched to a gene. The CDR3 covers 15 residues. Germline CDR1 reads SEHNR; CDR2 reads FQNEAQ (reference sequence). This CDR3 is CASSFGLAGYNEQFF. In DNA, the CDR3 is TGTGCCAGCAGCTTTGGCCTAGCGGGTTACAATGAGCAGTTCTTC.

J is TRBJ2-1 and V is TRBV11-2; TRBD2 matches 9 bases. Germline V lookup: CDR1 SGHAT, CDR2 FQNNGV. This CDR3 spans 14 amino acids. Germline trimming cut 7 bases from V and 3 bases from J; bases unmatched to any gene: 4. The CDR3 nucleotides are TGTGCCAGCATCCCTAGCGGGATCTACAATGAGCAGTTCTTC. Its translation: CASIPSGIYNEQFF.

The chain uses TRBV28 and TRBJ1-5; D is perhaps TRBD1 (6 bases). The germline V and J ends were trimmed by 4 bases and 6 bases, with 19 bases remaining between them. Germline CDR1 MDHEN, CDR2 SYDVKM. The CDR3 consists of 16 residues. The CDR3 protein is CASSSQQGMGIQPQHF. In nucleotides, the CDR3 is TGTGCCAGCAGTTCTCAACAGGGAATGGGTATTCAGCCCCAGCATTTT.

The rearrangement links TRBV13 to TRBJ1-1, with D uncertain. The V and J ends lost 4 bases and 2 bases respectively, with 5 bases between them. CDR1 is PRHDT and CDR2 is FYEKMQ in the germline V gene (reference sequence). CDR3 length: 12 amino acids. CDR3 in amino acids: CASSSYNTEAFF. The CDR3 DNA follows: TGTGCCAGCAGCTCCTACAACACTGAAGCTTTCTTT.

The rearrangement joins TRBV20-1 to TRBJ1-2; the D is unclear. CDR3 length equals 9 residues. CDR1 and CDR2 from the germline V gene are DFQATT and SNEGSKA (reference sequence). The CDR3 spells CGTDIGYTF. The CDR3 DNA is TGCGGTACCGACATCGGCTACACCTTC.

The chain uses TRBV5-1 and TRBJ2-7; 12 positions agree with TRBD2. Germline trimming cut 0 bases from V and 5 bases from J; bases unmatched to any gene: 6. The CDR3 contains 16 residues. From germline, CDR1 is SGHRS and CDR2 YFSETQ. This CDR3 reads CASSLGTSGNWNEQYF. Written as DNA, the CDR3 is TGCGCCAGCAGCTTGGGGACTAGCGGGAACTGGAACGAGCAGTACTTC.

To note about this clone: The sample holds other DNA sequences that translate to the same CDR3. This sequence joins TRBV27 and TRBJ1-5; no definite D call. CDR1 and CDR2 from the germline V gene are MNHEY and SMNVEV (reference sequence). This CDR3 contains 13 residues. Trimming pared 3 bases from V and 2 bases from J, leaving 5 bases between. The CDR3 coding sequence is TGTGCCAGCAGTTTTGGGGGCAATCAGCCCCAGCATTTT. The encoded protein is CASSFGGNQPQHF.

The gene calls are TRBV4-1 and TRBJ2-3, with 9 positions matching TRBD2. The germline CDR1 and CDR2 sequences are MGHRA and YSYEKL. The junction had 6 bases not matched to a gene; V was cut back by 1 base and J by 4 bases. This CDR3 has 16 residues. This CDR3 is CASSQVAGVVSDTQYF. The CDR3 DNA follows: TGCGCCAGCAGCCAAGTAGCGGGAGTAGTATCAGATACGCAGTATTTT.

This clone is a singleton in its sample. The DNA for the CDR3 is TGTGCCAGCAGTTTCAACAGTTATAGCAATCAGCCCCAGCATTTT. Encoded protein: CASSFNSYSNQPQHF. The rearrangement uses TRBV27 and TRBJ1-5; D gene uncertain. The CDR3 runs 15 residues. Germline CDR1 reads MNHEY; CDR2 reads SMNVEV (reference sequence). V was cut by 3 bases and J by 0 bases, with 9 bases left in between.

The CDR3 loop reads CASSVSGGFYEQYF. DNA of the CDR3: TGTGCCAGCAGCGTGAGTGGGGGGTTCTACGAGCAGTACTTC. The chain links TRBV9 to TRBJ2-7; D perhaps matches TRBD2 (6 bases). Germline loops: CDR1 SGDLS, CDR2 YYNGEE. The length of the CDR3 is 14 residues. Trimming shortened V by 2 bases and J by 3 bases, and 12 bases separated the two germline ends.

The chain is built from TRBV6-5 and TRBJ2-3; D might be TRBD1 (6 bases). Trimming took 6 bases from V and 3 from J, leaving 10 bases between them. Germline V gene sequence: CDR1 MNHEY, CDR2 SVGAGI. The CDR3 is made up of 13 amino acids. DNA of the CDR3: TGTGCCAGCAGCCTACAGGGAACAGATACGCAGTATTTT. Amino acid sequence: CASSLQGTDTQYF.

For this clone: The same CDR3 arises from other DNA sequences in this sample as well. This chain joins TRBV4-3 and TRBJ2-7; D possibly corresponds to TRBD1 (5 bases). Germline V gene lookup returns CDR1 LGHNA and CDR2 YSLEER. The V end lost 1 base, the J end lost 1 base, and 8 bases lay between the germline ends. The CDR3 spans 14 residues. The CDR3 loop reads CASSQVSGSYEQYF. DNA of the CDR3: TGCGCCAGCAGCCAAGTCTCAGGGTCCTACGAGCAGTACTTC.

The rearrangement uses TRBV27 and TRBJ1-3; D gene ambiguous. The germline V gene encodes CDR1 MNHEY and CDR2 SMNVEV (reference sequence). The CDR3 sequence is 14 residues long. Trimming left V 5 bases short and J 2 bases short, with 10 bases between. CDR3 coding DNA: TGTGCCAGCAGTCCAGAAAGGACTGGAAACACCATATATTTT. This gives the protein CASSPERTGNTIYF.

V and J are TRBV5-4 and TRBJ2-6, with D unresolved. Per the germline V gene, CDR1 is SGHNT and CDR2 is YYREEE (reference sequence). The V and J ends lost 4 bases and 3 bases respectively, with 8 bases between them. The CDR3 is 14 residues long. The CDR3 spells CASSQSSGANVLTF. The DNA for the CDR3 is TGTGCCAGCAGCCAATCGAGTGGGGCCAACGTCCTGACTTTC. The full variable domain, completed using reference TRBV5-4 and TRBJ2-6, is ETGVTQSPTHLIKTRGQQVTLRCSSQSGHNTVSWYQQALGQGPQFIFQYYREEENGRGNFPPRFSGLQFPNYSSELNVNALELDDSALYLCASSQSSGANVLTFGAGSRLTVL.

This clone was detected only a few times. The J gene is TRBJ2-5, the V gene TRBV4-1; 8 bases are shared with TRBD1. V shed 0 bases, J shed 3 bases, and the junction held 3 bases outside the gene matches. This CDR3 is built from 15 residues. Germline V CDR1 and CDR2: MGHRA, YSYEKL. The CDR3 is CASSQDRGQEETQYF. As DNA, the CDR3 is TGCGCCAGCAGCCAAGATAGGGGACAGGAAGAGACCCAGTACTTC.

The chain carries TRBV5-6 and TRBJ2-1; the D is unclear. With 0 bases removed from V and 2 bases from J, the gap between germline ends came to 6 bases. Germline CDR1 SGHDT, CDR2 YYEEEE. The CDR3 is 14 amino acids. CDR3 protein: CASSLGAAYNEQFF. CDR3 in DNA: TGTGCCAGCAGCTTGGGGGCGGCCTACAATGAGCAGTTCTTC. The whole variable domain, remainder taken from reference TRBV5-6 and TRBJ2-1, is DAGVTQSPTHLIKTRGQQVTLRCSPKSGHDTVSWYQQALGQGPQFIFQYYEEEERQRGNFPDRFSGHQFPNYSSELNVNALLLGDSALYLCASSLGAAYNEQFFGPGTRLTVL.